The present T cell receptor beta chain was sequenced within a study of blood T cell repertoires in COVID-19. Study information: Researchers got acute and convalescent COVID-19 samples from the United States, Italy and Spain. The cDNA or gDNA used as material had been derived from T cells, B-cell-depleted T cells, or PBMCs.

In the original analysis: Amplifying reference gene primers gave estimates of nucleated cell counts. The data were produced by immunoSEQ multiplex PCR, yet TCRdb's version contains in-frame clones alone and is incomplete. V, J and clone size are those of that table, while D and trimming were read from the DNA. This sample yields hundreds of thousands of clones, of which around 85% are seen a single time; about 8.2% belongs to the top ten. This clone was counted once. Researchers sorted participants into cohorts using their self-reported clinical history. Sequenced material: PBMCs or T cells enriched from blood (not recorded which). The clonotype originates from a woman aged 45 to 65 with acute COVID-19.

CDR3 amino acids: CASSRGETGELFF. Written as DNA, the CDR3 is TGTGCCAGCAGCCGGGGGGAAACCGGGGAGCTGTTTTTT. The chain has TRBV3-1 (or the pseudogene TRBV3-2) and TRBJ2-2; possibly TRBD2 for D (6 bases). This CDR3 region has 13 residues. CDR1 is LGHDT and CDR2 is YNNKEL in the germline V gene (reference sequence). V was clipped by 4 bases and J by 5 bases, with 8 bases between them.